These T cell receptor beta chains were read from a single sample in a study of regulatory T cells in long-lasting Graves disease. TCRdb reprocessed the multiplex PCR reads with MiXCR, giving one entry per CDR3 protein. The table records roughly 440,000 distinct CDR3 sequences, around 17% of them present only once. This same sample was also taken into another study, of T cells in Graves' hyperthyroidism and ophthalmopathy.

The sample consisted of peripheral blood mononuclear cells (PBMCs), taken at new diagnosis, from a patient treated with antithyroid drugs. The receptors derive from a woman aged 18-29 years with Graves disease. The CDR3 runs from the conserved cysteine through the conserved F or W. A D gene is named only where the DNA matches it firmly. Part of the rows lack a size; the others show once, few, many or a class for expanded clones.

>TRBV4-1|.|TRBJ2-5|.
CASSQEFAGETQYF
TGCGCCAGCAGCCAAGAGTTCGCGGGAGAGACCCAGTACTTC
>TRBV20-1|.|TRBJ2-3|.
CSARELTPTGLGTDTQYF
TGCAGTGCTAGAGAGTTGACGCCGACCGGCCTGGGCACAGATACGCAGTATTTT
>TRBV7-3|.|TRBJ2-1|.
CASSSPGGRLGYNEQFF
TGTGCCAGCAGCTCCCCAGGGGGGAGGTTAGGATACAATGAGCAGTTCTTC
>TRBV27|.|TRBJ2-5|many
CASSPLLSGQETQYF
TGTGCCAGCAGTCCCCTCCTTTCCGGGCAAGAGACCCAGTACTTC
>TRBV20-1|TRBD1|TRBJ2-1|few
CSPNDRESSYNEQFF
TGCAGTCCTAACGACAGGGAGAGCTCCTACAATGAGCAGTTCTTC
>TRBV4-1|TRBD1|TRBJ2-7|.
CASSQEGGTGLYEQYF
TGCGCCAGCAGCCAAGAAGGGGGGACAGGACTTTACGAGCAGTACTTC
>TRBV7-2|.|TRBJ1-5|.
CASSLQGGQPQHF
TGTGCCAGCAGCCTACAGGGAGGACAGCCCCAGCATTTT
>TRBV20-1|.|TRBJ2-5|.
CSAFGAAEETQYF
TGCAGTGCCTTCGGGGCAGCCGAAGAGACCCAGTACTTC
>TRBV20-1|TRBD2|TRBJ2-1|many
CSPPRLAGDSHEQFF
TGCAGCCCCCCCCGACTAGCGGGAGATAGCCATGAGCAGTTCTTC
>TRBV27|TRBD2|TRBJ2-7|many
CASSASGRASEQYF
TGTGCCAGCAGTGCAAGCGGGAGGGCTTCCGAGCAGTACTTC
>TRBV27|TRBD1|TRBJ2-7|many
CASGLDRGNEQYF
TGTGCCAGCGGTCTTGACAGGGGGAACGAGCAGTACTTC
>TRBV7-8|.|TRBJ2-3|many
CASSLEGRGQYF
TGTGCCAGCAGCTTAGAAGGGCGGGGGCAGTATTTT
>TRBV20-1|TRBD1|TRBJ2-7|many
CSARDDRTGVSYEQYF
TGCAGTGCTAGAGACGATCGGACAGGGGTCTCCTACGAGCAGTACTTC
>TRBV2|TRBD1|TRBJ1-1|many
CASSGTGGRSFF
TGTGCCAGCAGTGGGACAGGGGGTAGGTCTTTCTTT
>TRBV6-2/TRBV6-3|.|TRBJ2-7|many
CASSRETNYEQYF
TGTGCCAGCAGCAGGGAGACGAACTACGAGCAGTACTTC
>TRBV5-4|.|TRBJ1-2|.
CASSLAGRQYGYTF
TGTGCCAGCAGCTTGGCTGGCAGACAATATGGCTACACCTTC
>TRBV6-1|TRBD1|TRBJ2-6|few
CASSPTGVSLSDLTF
TGTGCCAGCAGCCCTACAGGGGTGTCGTTAAGCGACCTGACTTTC
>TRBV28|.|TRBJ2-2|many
CAIPKGENTGELFF
TGTGCCATCCCCAAGGGTGAGAACACCGGGGAGCTGTTTTTT
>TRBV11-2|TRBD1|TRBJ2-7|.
CASSLGGGTTYEQYF
TGTGCCAGCAGCTTAGGAGGGGGCACGACCTACGAGCAGTACTTC
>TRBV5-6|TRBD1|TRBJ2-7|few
CASSSRDRGFEQYF
TGTGCCAGCAGCTCCCGGGACAGGGGCTTTGAGCAGTACTTC
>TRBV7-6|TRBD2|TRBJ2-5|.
CASSLPGTSGRASETQYF
TGTGCCAGCAGCTTACCCGGGACTAGCGGGAGGGCCTCGGAGACCCAGTACTTC
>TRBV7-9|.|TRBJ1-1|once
CASSAGRGVNTEAFF
TGTGCCAGCAGCGCGGGCCGGGGGGTGAACACTGAAGCTTTCTTT
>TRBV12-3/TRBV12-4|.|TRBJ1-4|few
CASSFSSGEKLFF
TGTGCCAGCAGTTTTAGCAGCGGTGAAAAACTGTTTTTT